These 16 T cell receptor beta chains originate from one sample sequenced in a study of blood T cell repertoires in COVID-19. Using immunoSEQ multiplex PCR, the repertoire was profiled, and TCRdb retains in-frame clones only, with some absent. The table records tens of thousands of clones, approximately 90% of them present only once. The sequencing input was peripheral blood. The source of these receptors is a man in his forties or fifties with COVID-19, enrolled during active disease.

This CDR3 reads CASSLQGASRELFF. Written as DNA, the CDR3 is TGTGCCAGCAGCTTACAGGGGGCTAGCCGGGAGCTGTTTTTT. The V call is TRBV7-2, the J call TRBJ2-2; TRBD1 agrees at 8 bases. J lost 9 bases, V lost 2 bases, and 5 bases had no gene match. This CDR3 spans 14 amino acids. CDR1 and CDR2 from the germline V gene are SGHTA and FQGNSA.

The chain has TRBV3-1 (or the pseudogene TRBV3-2) and TRBJ2-5; D might be TRBD1 (6 bases). Germline V gives CDR1 LGHDT, CDR2 YNNKEL (reference sequence). This CDR3 has 15 amino acids. Trimming pared 0 bases from V and 5 bases from J, leaving 13 bases between. In DNA form, the CDR3 reads TGTGCCAGCAGCCAAGATATACAGGGTGTGGAGACCCAGTACTTC. Translated, it gives CASSQDIQGVETQYF.

This chain uses TRBV2 with TRBJ1-2; weak D call: TRBD1 (5 bases). This CDR3 comprises 12 residues. CDR1 is SNHLY, CDR2 FYNNEI, per germline. The V end lost 6 bases, the J end lost 4 bases, and 9 bases lay between the germline ends. This CDR3 reads CASSTGPYGYTF. The CDR3 DNA is TGTGCCAGCAGCACAGGACCCTATGGCTACACCTTC.

The chain carries TRBV30 and TRBJ1-6; 7 bases match TRBD1. From germline, CDR1 is GTSNPN and CDR2 SVGIG (reference sequence). V lost 3 bases to trimming and J lost 8 bases; unmatched junction nucleotides: 13. This CDR3 comprises 16 residues. The CDR3 coding sequence is TGTGCCTGGAGACCATTTTCCGGGACAGACTATTCACCCCTCCACTTT. Its protein is CAWRPFSGTDYSPLHF.

The chain couples TRBV11-2 to TRBJ2-1, with D possibly TRBD1 on 5 matching bases. V was cut by 5 bases and J by 0 bases, with 11 bases left in between. The length of the CDR3 is 15 residues. Germline V CDR1 and CDR2: SGHAT, FQNNGV. The CDR3 coding sequence is TGTGCCAGCAGCCCGAGACAGAGCTCCTACAATGAGCAGTTCTTC. Its translation: CASSPRQSSYNEQFF.

The V gene is TRBV7-8, the J gene TRBJ1-5; 11 bases are shared with TRBD1. From germline, CDR1 is SGHVS and CDR2 FQNEAQ. The CDR3 totals 17 residues. Losses at the gene ends were 7 bases for V and 0 bases for J; bases not matched to a gene: 8. In nucleotides, the CDR3 is TGTGCCAGCACCCCGGGACAGGGGGGTTATAGCAATCAGCCCCAGCATTTT. Translating gives CASTPGQGGYSNQPQHF.

The gene calls are TRBV10-3 and TRBJ1-2, with 8 bases that match TRBD1. V gave up 8 bases and J gave up 7 bases; unmatched junction bases: 9. This CDR3 has 13 amino acids. CDR1 and CDR2 (germline): ENHRY, SYGVKD. CDR3: CAISDREVRGYTF. The CDR3 DNA reads as TGTGCCATCTCGGACAGGGAAGTCCGTGGCTACACCTTC.

CDR3 DNA: TGTGCCTGGACCGGGACAGGGGGTGGCAATCAGCCCCAGCATTTT. Encoded protein: CAWTGTGGGNQPQHF. This rearrangement joins TRBV30 to TRBJ1-5; 11 nucleotides agree with TRBD1. In germline, CDR1 is GTSNPN, CDR2 SVGIG (reference sequence). This CDR3 comprises 15 residues. The V segment lost 4 bases and the J segment 2 bases; nucleotides outside the gene matches: 4.

This clone was seen more than once but under ten times. The chain couples TRBV9 to TRBJ1-1; 7 bases line up with TRBD1. Unmatched junction bases numbered 11, after V lost 4 bases and J lost 2 bases. This CDR3 has 16 amino acids. Germline V gene sequence: CDR1 SGDLS, CDR2 YYNGEE. The CDR3 region has the DNA TGTGCCAGCAGCCTTCACGCCGGGACAGCTAACACTGAAGCTTTCTTT. Translating it yields CASSLHAGTANTEAFF.

The rearrangement links TRBV6-1 to TRBJ2-6; the D is unclear. Germline-derived CDR1 and CDR2 are MNHNS and SASEGT. The CDR3 has 15 residues. V dropped 3 bases and J dropped 4 bases, with 10 bases sitting between them. CDR3 sequence: CASSDRLGGANVLTF. The CDR3 region has the DNA TGTGCCAGCAGTGATCGACTTGGAGGGGCCAACGTCCTGACTTTC.

This clone appeared a single time. The chain uses TRBV10-3 and TRBJ1-5; no firm D call. Trimming took off 10 bases at V and 5 bases at J, with 21 bases between the two ends. The CDR3 covers 15 residues. In germline, CDR1 is ENHRY, CDR2 SYGVKD. CDR3 residues: CATAGGSGKDQPQHF. DNA for the CDR3: TGTGCCACCGCCGGTGGTAGCGGGAAGGATCAGCCCCAGCATTTT.

The genes are TRBV12-5 and TRBJ2-1; 9 bases are shared with TRBD1. The CDR3 sequence is 13 residues long. V dropped 10 bases and J dropped 6; count of bases not matched to a gene: 7. The germline CDR1 and CDR2 sequences are LGHNT and FRNRAP. The CDR3 region is CATGQGDPNEQFF. DNA of the CDR3: TGTGCTACGGGACAGGGTGATCCCAATGAGCAGTTCTTC.

This chain connects TRBV4-1 to TRBJ1-5; D not certain. Germline V gene data show CDR1 as MGHRA and CDR2 as YSYEKL. V gave up 1 base and J gave up 6 bases, with 13 bases separating them. CDR3 size: 15 residues. DNA for the CDR3: TGCGCCAGCAGCCAAGGCATTTTAGCGCGTCAGCCCCAGCATTTT. This codes for CASSQGILARQPQHF.

The V and J genes are TRBV6-5 and TRBJ1-2, with 8 bases matching TRBD1. The CDR3 loop spans 14 amino acids. V lost 6 bases to trimming and J lost 3 bases; unmatched junction nucleotides: 6. CDR1 MNHEY and CDR2 SVGAGI come from the germline V gene. CDR3 in amino acids: CASSRTGGDYGYTF. CDR3 nucleotide sequence: TGTGCCAGCAGCCGAACAGGGGGAGACTATGGCTACACCTTC.

There are a few counts of this clone. This chain links TRBV20-1 with TRBJ2-3; D is unclear. Germline V gene sequence: CDR1 DFQATT, CDR2 SNEGSKA (reference sequence). Trimming left V 6 bases short and J 2 bases short, with 6 bases between. CDR3 size: 11 residues. CDR3 bases: TGCAGTGCCGTTCTCACAGATACGCAGTATTTT. This codes for CSAVLTDTQYF.

This clone was seen a single time. The chain employs TRBV27 and TRBJ1-5, with TRBD1 matching 7 bases. The CDR3 contains 13 residues. The V and J ends lost 6 bases and 3 bases, in that order; junction bases with no gene match: 2. The germline gives CDR1 MNHEY, CDR2 SMNVEV (reference sequence). The chain's CDR3 is CASSDRDNQPQHF. The CDR3, as DNA: TGTGCCAGCAGCGACAGGGACAATCAGCCCCAGCATTTT.